The clone carrying this T cell receptor beta chain was seen repeatedly, ten times or more. Its antigen is unidentified. The source material, RNA transcripts, was used to amplify TCR beta CDR3 regions. With the HTBI primer set, the TCR CDR3 went through a first round of RT-PCR. TCRdb reprocessed the multiplex PCR reads via MiXCR and lists one record per CDR3 protein. The sample has 600,000 or so distinct CDR3 sequences; about 45% are singletons. Graves' hyperthyroidism was deemed stable given no ophthalmopathy progression within 18 months. The sample comes from a study of T cells in Graves' hyperthyroidism and ophthalmopathy. General study points: Most expanded thyroid clonotypes above 0.001 also appeared in blood. Model output signaled ophthalmopathy a median 6.5 months ahead of onset.

The CDR3 runs 13 residues. The germline CDR1 and CDR2 sequences are SEHNR and FQNEAQ (reference sequence). Between the trimmed V and J ends, which lost 8 bases and 0 bases, there was a span of 10 bases. This clonotype was sampled from a woman between 18 and 29 years old with Graves' hyperthyroidism. The V gene is TRBV7-9, the J gene TRBJ1-1; no clear D. Sequencing used peripheral blood or thyroid tissue (not recorded which). Here the CDR3 DNA reads TGTGCCAGCGAGAGAGGGATGAACACTGAAGCTTTCTTT. Its protein product is CASERGMNTEAFF.